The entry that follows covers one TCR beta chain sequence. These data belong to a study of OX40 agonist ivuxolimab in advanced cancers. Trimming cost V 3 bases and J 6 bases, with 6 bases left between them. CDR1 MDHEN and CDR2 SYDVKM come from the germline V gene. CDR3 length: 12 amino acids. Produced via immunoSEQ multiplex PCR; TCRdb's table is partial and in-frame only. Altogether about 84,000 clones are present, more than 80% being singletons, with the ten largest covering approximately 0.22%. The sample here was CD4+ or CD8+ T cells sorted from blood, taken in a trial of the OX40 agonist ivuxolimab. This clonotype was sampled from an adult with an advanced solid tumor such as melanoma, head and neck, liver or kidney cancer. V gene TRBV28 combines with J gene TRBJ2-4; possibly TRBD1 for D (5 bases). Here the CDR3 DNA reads TGTGCCAGCAGTTTTAGGGGAAACATTCAGTACTTC. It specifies CASSFRGNIQYF.